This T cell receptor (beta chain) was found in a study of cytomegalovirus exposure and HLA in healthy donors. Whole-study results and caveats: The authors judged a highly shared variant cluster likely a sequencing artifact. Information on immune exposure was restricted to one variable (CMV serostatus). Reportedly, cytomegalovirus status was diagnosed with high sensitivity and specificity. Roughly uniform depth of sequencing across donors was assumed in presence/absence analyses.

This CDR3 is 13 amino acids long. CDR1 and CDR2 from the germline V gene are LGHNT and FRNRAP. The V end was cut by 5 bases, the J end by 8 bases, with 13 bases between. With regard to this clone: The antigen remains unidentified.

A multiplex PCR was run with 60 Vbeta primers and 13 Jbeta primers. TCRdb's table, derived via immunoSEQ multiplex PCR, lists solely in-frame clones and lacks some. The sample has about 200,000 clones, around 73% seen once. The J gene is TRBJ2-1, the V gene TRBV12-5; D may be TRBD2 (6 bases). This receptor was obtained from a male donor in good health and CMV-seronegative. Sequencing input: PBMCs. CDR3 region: CASGLSGDHEQFF. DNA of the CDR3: TGTGCTAGTGGTCTCTCGGGGGACCATGAGCAGTTCTTC.